Each of the 9 T cell receptor beta chains below was sequenced from the same sample in a study of OX40 agonist ivuxolimab in advanced cancers. Libraries were prepared by immunoSEQ multiplex PCR; TCRdb keeps only in-frame clonotypes and omits some of them. This sample has tens of thousands of clones, with approximately 84% found just once. Sequenced here: CD4+ or CD8+ T cells sorted from blood, sampled in a trial of the OX40 agonist ivuxolimab. The receptor set was obtained from an adult with an advanced solid tumor such as melanoma, head and neck, liver or kidney cancer.

The gene calls are TRBV19 and TRBJ1-1, with D perhaps matching TRBD1 (6 bases). The CDR3 is 14 residues long. Per the germline V gene, CDR1 is LNHDA and CDR2 is SQIVND (reference sequence). Trimming took 8 bases from V and 5 from J, leaving 18 bases between them. For the CDR3, the DNA is TGTGCCAGTCAAAGGCAGGGGAGATTAACTGAAGCTTTCTTT. It yields the protein CASQRQGRLTEAFF. Full variable domain (remainder filled in from reference TRBV19 and TRBJ1-1): DGGITQSPKYLFRKEGQNVTLSCEQNLNHDAMYWYRQDPGQGLRLIYYSQIVNDFQKGDIAEGYSVSREKKESFPLTVTSAQKNPTAFYLCASQRQGRLTEAFFGQGTRLTVV.

The chain combines TRBV7-2 with TRBJ2-7; 8 positions match TRBD2. The germline gives CDR1 SGHTA, CDR2 FQGNSA. The CDR3 covers 16 residues. V lost 5 bases and J lost 0; bases outside the gene matches: 9. The CDR3 DNA follows: TGTGCCAGCAGCCCTCGGCTGAGCGGGGGCTCCTACGAGCAGTACTTC. This codes for CASSPRLSGGSYEQYF.

Details on this clone: Other nucleotide sequences from this sample produce the same CDR3. The genes are TRBV2 and TRBJ1-1, with D perhaps matching TRBD1 (5 bases). The V gene's germline CDR1 is SNHLY and CDR2 FYNNEI. This CDR3 spans 13 amino acids. Trimming removed 5 bases from V and 0 bases from J, with 7 bases in between. The CDR3 here is CASSRGMNTEAFF. In DNA, the CDR3 is TGTGCCAGCAGTCGGGGCATGAACACTGAAGCTTTCTTT.

The V gene is TRBV30, the J gene TRBJ1-2; D not resolved. The CDR3 extends over 13 amino acids. Trimming stripped 2 bases from V and 7 bases from J, with 14 bases between. CDR1 and CDR2 (germline): GTSNPN, SVGIG (reference sequence). DNA of the CDR3: TGTGCCTGGAGTCCTCAGGCTCGGGGTGGCTACACCTTC. Translation gives CAWSPQARGGYTF. The whole variable domain, remainder taken from reference TRBV30 and TRBJ1-2, is SQTIHQWPATLVQPVGSPLSLECTVEGTSNPNLYWYRQAAGRGLQLLFYSVGIGQISSEVPQNLSASRPQDRQFILSSKKLLLSDSGFYLCAWSPQARGGYTFGSGTRLTVV.

The chain recombines TRBV6-5 with TRBJ1-6, with D possibly matching TRBD1 (6 bases). The CDR3 is made up of 13 amino acids. Germline CDR1 MNHEY, CDR2 SVGAGI. V lost 5 bases to trimming and J lost 10 bases, with 12 bases between them. CDR3 protein: CASSAGVGSPLHF. The CDR3 nucleotides are TGTGCCAGCAGTGCAGGGGTAGGATCACCCCTCCACTTT.

This clone was seen a single time. The V and J genes are TRBV5-1 and TRBJ1-2, with 7 bases identical to TRBD1. V lost 0 bases, J lost 0 bases, and 8 bases stayed unmatched. The CDR3 loop spans 17 amino acids. Germline V gene sequence: CDR1 SGHRS, CDR2 YFSETQ. The DNA for the CDR3 is TGCGCCAGCAGCTTGGTGGTTCAGCAGGGGGCTAACTATGGCTACACCTTC. It translates to CASSLVVQQGANYGYTF.

The rearrangement uses TRBV4-1 and TRBJ1-2, with no clear D. The CDR3 is 16 residues long. The germline V gene has CDR1 MGHRA and CDR2 YSYEKL. The V end lost 4 bases, the J end lost 4 bases, and 19 bases lay between the germline ends. The CDR3 DNA reads TGCGCCAGCAGCCCCGATGTGACGGCTCGAATCTATGGCTACACCTTC. This translates into CASSPDVTARIYGYTF.

The genes are TRBV6-1 and TRBJ1-5; D call uncertain. Trimming took 0 bases from V and 0 from J, leaving 12 bases between them. Per the germline V gene, CDR1 is MNHNS and CDR2 is SASEGT. The CDR3 sequence is 17 residues long. The chain's CDR3 is CASSEAVSGYSNQPQHF. Written as DNA, the CDR3 is TGTGCCAGCAGTGAAGCGGTTTCGGGATATAGCAATCAGCCCCAGCATTTT.

This clone is deemed medium-sized (0.01 to 0.1%). CDR3 DNA: TGTGCCTGGAGTCGACTAGCGAACACCGGGGAGCTGTTTTTT. It encodes CAWSRLANTGELFF. The chain is built from TRBV30 and TRBJ2-2, with a possible D match to TRBD2 (6 bases). Between the trimmed V and J ends, which lost 2 bases and 0 bases, there was a span of 7 bases. The CDR3 extends over 14 amino acids. Germline CDR1 and CDR2: GTSNPN and SVGIG (reference sequence).